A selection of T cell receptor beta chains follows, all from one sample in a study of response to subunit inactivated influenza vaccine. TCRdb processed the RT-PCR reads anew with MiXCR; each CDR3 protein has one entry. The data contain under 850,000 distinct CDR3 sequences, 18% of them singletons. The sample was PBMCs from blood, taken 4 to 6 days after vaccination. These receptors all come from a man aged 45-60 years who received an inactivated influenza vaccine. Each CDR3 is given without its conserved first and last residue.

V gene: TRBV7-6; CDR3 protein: ASSLGEGLGSPLH
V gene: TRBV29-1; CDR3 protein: SVRRGQGIQETQY
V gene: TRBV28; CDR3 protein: ASSWGTLSILYQETQY
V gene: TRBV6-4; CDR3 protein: ASSETNSGELF
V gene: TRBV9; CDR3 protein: ASSVVSGPSSYNEQF
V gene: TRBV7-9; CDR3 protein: ASSYQGYQPQH
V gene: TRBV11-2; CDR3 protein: ASSLIAGLGTDTQY
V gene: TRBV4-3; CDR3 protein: ASSQDWQANSPLH
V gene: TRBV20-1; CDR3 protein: SAQGGGTEAF
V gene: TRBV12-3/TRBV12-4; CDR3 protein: ASSFDTTAKNIQY
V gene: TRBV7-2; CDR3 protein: ASSMERLNIQY
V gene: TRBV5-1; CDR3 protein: ASSLVGEGGQKDEQF